Listed below are T cell receptor gamma chains from one sample, sequenced in a study of Vδ1+ human thymocytes. TCRdb ran CATT on the multiplex PCR reads. The sample consists of tens of thousands of gamma-chain clones, roughly a fifth of them appearing once. The sample comprised Vdelta1+ gamma-delta thymocytes from the thymus. These receptors were taken from a girl under three years old who had congenital heart surgery. Both conserved end residues are part of each CDR3. Not every row has a clone size; where given, it reads once, few, many or a size class.

>TRGJ1/TRGJ2|TRGV5|few
TGTGCCACCTGGGACCCAGGCCTGAAGAAACTCTTT
CATWDPGLKKLF
>TRGJ1/TRGJ2|TRGV9|few
TGTGCCTGCTTTGCGTCGAATTATTATAAGAAACTCTTT
CACFASNYYKKLF
>TRGJ1/TRGJ2|TRGV5|.
TGTGCCACCTGGGACAGGCCCGGAGTAATGGGAAAGCATAAGAAACTCTTT
CATWDRPGVMGKHKKLF
>TRGJ1/TRGJ2|TRGV2|.
TGTGCCACCTGGGACGGGCTGAAATCCTTGAATTATTATAAGAAACTCTTT
CATWDGLKSLNYYKKLF
>TRGJP1|TRGV8|.
TGTGCCACCTGGGTCCTAGAAGGGACTGGTTGGTTCAAGATATTT
CATWVLEGTGWFKIF
>TRGJ1/TRGJ2|TRGV2|few
TGTGCCACCTGGGACGGTCCTTACAAGAAACTCTTT
CATWDGPYKKLF
>TRGJ1/TRGJ2|TRGV4|medium-sized
TGTGCCACCTGGGATTATAAGAAACTCTTT
CATWDYKKLF
>TRGJP1|TRGV2|.
TGTGCCACCTGGGACGGGCAGTGGGTATATACCACTGGTTGGTTCAAGATATTT
CATWDGQWVYTTGWFKIF
>TRGJ1/TRGJ2|TRGV9|.
TGTGCCTTGTGGGAGGACGCCCGGGGTTATAAGAAACTCTTT
CALWEDARGYKKLF
>TRGJP2|TRGV8|.
TGTGCCACCTGGGATAATATTATGTGGTGGATCAAGACGTTT
CATWDNIMWWIKTF
>TRGJ1/TRGJ2|TRGV9|few
TGTGCCTTGTGGGAGGGAAATGATTATTATAAGAAACTCTTT
CALWEGNDYYKKLF
>TRGJ1/TRGJ2|TRGV2|medium-sized
TGTGCCACCTGGGACGAGTATTATTATAAGAAACTCTTT
CATWDEYYYKKLF
>TRGJ1/TRGJ2|TRGV9|few
TGTGCCTTGTGGGAGGTGATGCATTATAAGAAACTCTTT
CALWEVMHYKKLF
>TRGJ1/TRGJ2|TRGV8|few
TGTGCCACCTGGGATATGGATTATTATAAGAAACTCTTT
CATWDMDYYKKLF
>TRGJ1/TRGJ2|TRGV2|.
TGTGCCACCTGGGACGGGCATGACTATAAGAAACTCTTT
CATWDGHDYKKLF
>TRGJ1/TRGJ2|TRGV8|few
TGTGCCACCTGGGACTCTCCGAAGAATTATTATAAGAAACTCTTT
CATWDSPKNYYKKLF
>TRGJ1/TRGJ2|TRGV9|.
TGTGCCTTGTGGGCCAGGGGTTATAAGAAACTCTTT
CALWARGYKKLF
>TRGJ1/TRGJ2|TRGV8|.
TGTGCCACCTGGGATAATGATTATAAGAAACTCTTT
CATWDNDYKKLF
>TRGJ1/TRGJ2|TRGV2|.
TGTGCCACCTGGGTCAAGAATTATTATAAGAAACTCTTT
CATWVKNYYKKLF
>TRGJ1/TRGJ2|TRGV9|few
TGTGCCTTGTGGGAGGTGCAAGTTTTTTATAAGAAACTCTTT
CALWEVQVFYKKLF
>TRGJ1/TRGJ2|TRGV3|few
TGTGCCACCTGGGACAGGCCCTCAAATTATTATAAGAAACTCTTT
CATWDRPSNYYKKLF
>TRGJ1/TRGJ2|TRGV9|.
TGTGCCTTGTGGGACCTCCTGGGATATTATAAGAAACTCTTT
CALWDLLGYYKKLF
>TRGJ1/TRGJ2|TRGV3|few
TGTGCCACCTGGGACAGGCAGTCAGCATATTATAAGAAACTCTTT
CATWDRQSAYYKKLF
>TRGJ1/TRGJ2|TRGV9|.
TGTGCCCTGTGGGAGCCGAATAAGAAACTCTTT
CALWEPNKKLF
>TRGJ1/TRGJ2|TRGV4|.
TGTGCCACCTGGGATGGGAAAATGAATTATTATAAGAAACTCTTT
CATWDGKMNYYKKLF
>TRGJ1/TRGJ2|TRGV9|few
TGTGCCTTGTGGGAGGTGACTTCTCGTTATTATAAGAAACTCTTT
CALWEVTSRYYKKLF
>TRGJP|TRGV9|.
TGTGCCTTGTGGGAGACCCAAGAGATGGGCAAAAAAATCAAGGTATTT
CALWETQEMGKKIKVF
>TRGJ1/TRGJ2|TRGV8|.
TGTGCCACCTGGGATACGCCATCTAAGAAACTCTTT
CATWDTPSKKLF
>TRGJP1|TRGV4|.
TGTGCCACCTGGGATGAGCTGAGAGCCCATACCACTGGTTGGTTCAAGATATTT
CATWDELRAHTTGWFKIF
>TRGJ1/TRGJ2|TRGV4|few
TGTGCCACCTGGGATGGGCCGGGGGTGCGGAAACTCTTT
CATWDGPGVRKLF
>TRGJ1/TRGJ2|TRGV2|.
TGTGCCACCTGGGAACGCATGAATAATAAGAAACTCTTT
CATWERMNNKKLF
>TRGJ1/TRGJ2|TRGV2|few
TGTGCCACCTGGGACGGTCTTGGATATTATAAGAAACTCTTT
CATWDGLGYYKKLF
>TRGJ1/TRGJ2|TRGV4|.
TGTGCCACCTACGATTATAAGAAACTCTTT
CATYDYKKLF
>TRGJP2|TRGV8|.
TGTGCCATCTACCATTGGATCAAGACGTTT
CAIYHWIKTF
>TRGJ1/TRGJ2|TRGV8|few
TGTGCCACCTGGGTACTATATAAGAAACTCTTT
CATWVLYKKLF
>TRGJ1/TRGJ2|TRGV3|.
TGTGCCACCTGGGACAGGCCCGTTTTTCGTAGTCGGAAACTCTTT
CATWDRPVFRSRKLF
>TRGJ1/TRGJ2|TRGV3|few
TGTGCCACCTGGGACAGAACTCATTATTATAAGAAACTCTTT
CATWDRTHYYKKLF
>TRGJ1/TRGJ2|TRGV9|few
TGTGCCTTGTGGGATTCTGCTTATTATAAGAAACTCTTT
CALWDSAYYKKLF
>TRGJ1/TRGJ2|TRGV9|.
TGTGCCTTGTGGGAGGTGCCCTATCAGAGGATTAAGAAACTCTTT
CALWEVPYQRIKKLF
>TRGJ1/TRGJ2|TRGV8|few
TGTGCCACCTGGGATCGATGCGCTTATTATAAGAAACTCTTT
CATWDRCAYYKKLF
>TRGJ1/TRGJ2|TRGV4|.
TGTGCCACCTGGGACCCGCCTGATAAGAATTATTATAAGAAACTCTTT
CATWDPPDKNYYKKLF
>TRGJ1/TRGJ2|TRGV4|.
TGTGCCACCTGGGATGTGGGCTATTATAAGAAACTCTTT
CATWDVGYYKKLF
>TRGJ1/TRGJ2|TRGV4|.
TGTGCCACCTGGGACGACCTCGGGAGGAAACTCTTT
CATWDDLGRKLF
>TRGJ1/TRGJ2|TRGV3|.
TGTGCCACCTGGGACAGGTCCTCGGATTATAAGAAACTCTTT
CATWDRSSDYKKLF
>TRGJ1/TRGJ2|TRGV9|few
TGTGCCTTGTGGGAGGTGCAATCCCCAAATAGGTATAAGAAACTCTTT
CALWEVQSPNRYKKLF
>TRGJ1/TRGJ2|TRGV4|.
TGTGCCACCTGGGACGGGCGGGGGGATTATAAGAAACTCTTT
CATWDGRGDYKKLF
>TRGJ1/TRGJ2|TRGV5|.
TGTGCCACCTGGGGTAGACCTTATAAGAAACTCTTT
CATWGRPYKKLF
>TRGJ1/TRGJ2|TRGV2|.
TGTGCCACCTGGGACGGGCTAGAGAAGAAACTCTTT
CATWDGLEKKLF
>TRGJ1/TRGJ2|TRGV8|few
TGTGCCACCTGGGATAATAACTATAAGAAACTCTTT
CATWDNNYKKLF
>TRGJ1/TRGJ2|TRGV3|.
TGTGCCACCTGGGACGGCCGCTTTTATAAGAAACTCTTT
CATWDGRFYKKLF
>TRGJP2|TRGV9|.
TGTGCCTTGTGGGAGGCACGCGGGAGTGATTGGATCAAGACGTTT
CALWEARGSDWIKTF
>TRGJ1/TRGJ2|TRGV9|few
TGTGCCTTGTGGGAGGTGCTGTGGTATAAGAAACTCTTT
CALWEVLWYKKLF
>TRGJ1/TRGJ2|TRGV3|.
TGTGCCACCTGGGACAGGCCTGGATTTGGTTATAAGAGACTCTTT
CATWDRPGFGYKRLF
>TRGJ1/TRGJ2|TRGV9|.
TGTGCCTTGTGGGAGGTTCCAAATTATTATAAGAAACTCTTT
CALWEVPNYYKKLF
>TRGJ1/TRGJ2|TRGV4|many
TGTGCCACCTGGGATGGTCGAATTAAGAAACTCTTT
CATWDGRIKKLF
>TRGJ1/TRGJ2|TRGV9|.
TGTGCCTCGTGGGAAGGAGGAGAGAAACTCTTT
CASWEGGEKLF
>TRGJP2|TRGV4|few
TGTGCCACCTGGGATGGCCGACGGCGTGATTGGATCAAGACGTTT
CATWDGRRRDWIKTF
>TRGJ1/TRGJ2|TRGV3|.
TGTGCCACCTGGGACAGGCCTCCTTATAAGAAACTCTTT
CATWDRPPYKKLF
>TRGJP|TRGV9|.
TGTGCCTTGTGGGAGTGTAATCTAGAGTTGGGCAAAAAAATCAAGGTATTT
CALWECNLELGKKIKVF
>TRGJP2|TRGV3|.
TGTGCCACCTGGGACAGGCTAGGTAGTAGTGATTGGATCAAGACGTTT
CATWDRLGSSDWIKTF